This TCR beta chain was documented in a study of graft-versus-host responses after intestinal transplantation (dated by TCRdb to about 2021). Study-wide context: Multivisceral, liver-intestinal, or isolated intestinal transplants were received by the recipients. Of the roughly 24 intestinal transplant recipients enrolled in the cohort, one of whom was a retransplant, 3 patients without pretransplant specimens were excluded. Graft-versus-host and host-versus-graft alloreactive T cell clones were tracked in the graft, circulation and bone marrow after intestinal transplantation using bulk TCR-beta CDR3 sequencing. Every recipient was given anti-thymocyte globulin induction, then maintenance tacrolimus and steroids for around three years. Alloreactive clones were identified by sequencing pre-transplant mixed lymphocyte reaction products and comparing these products with unstimulated pre-transplant donor and recipient T cells. Rather than going through the commercial service, samples from a few later patients were sequenced in-house on an Illumina MiSeq and processed with MiXCR. Donor T cell macrochimerism was defined as a peak of at least 4% donor T cells among recipient peripheral blood mononuclear cells. What the authors observed across the whole study: GvH clones were detected in recipient bone marrow, and some of these GvH clones were observed earlier in ileal mucosa or blood, consistent with an intestinal mucosal origin. In patients with donor T cell macrochimerism, the allografts had high GvH to HvG T cell clonal ratios. Early after transplant, declines in HvG clones were associated with peak levels of circulating GvH clones. Conclusions were limited by the relatively low number and heterogeneity of intestinal transplant patients.

In the case of this clone: Base qualities are missing; no much larger clone stands one base away.

The library was generated by the immunoSEQ multiplex PCR assay. For most patients, genomic DNA was isolated using the Qiagen DNeasy Blood and Tissue Kit and was shipped frozen to Adaptive Biotechnologies for TCR sequencing. For most patients, genomic DNA was subjected to high-throughput TCR-beta CDR3 sequencing by Adaptive Biotechnologies. On the study's bioinformatics: Adaptive's ImmunoSEQ software supplied the TCR sequencing data for about 18 patients, while MiXCR and VDJtools were used to process a few other patients. To correct CD4 versus CD8 sorting errors, any sequence found in both subsets at a frequency ratio below 5:1 was removed. CDR3 nucleotide sequences shared between donor and recipient were removed because their origin could not be assigned. To count as alloreactive, a clone needed at least 2-fold expansion over unstimulated cells and a minimum CFSE-low frequency of 0.002% (template counts) or 0.001% (read counts). Clones detected in sequenced pre-transplant spleen, lymph node, or MLR CFSE-low populations of the donor or recipient were defined as mappable. The cumulative frequency of alloreactive clones was calculated as a percentage of all sequences, weighted by copy number. Drawn from immuneACCESS, this table holds only the in-frame rearrangements with V and J called that TCRdb kept. Clones are partly lost; checked studies trace under half to an unresolved V gene and leave the rest unexplained. That table furnishes V, J and clone size, whereas the DNA furnished D and trimming. A total of about 8,000 clones appear in this sample, roughly 30% of them only once. Around 2% of the sample comes from the top ten.

The CDR3 numbers 14 residues from cysteine through phenylalanine. This entry keeps only the CDR3 DNA: 42 bases, framed from base 1. As encoded in the germline V gene, CDR1 is SGHDT while CDR2 is YYEEEE. Trimming at the junction amounts to 0 bases on V and 2 bases on J, and the germline ends lie 9 bases apart. Taken with the paper, the label for time point translates to: cells obtained before transplantation from donor or recipient. In the mixed lymphocyte reactions, roughly 200,000 CFSE-labeled pre-transplant responders were plated with roughly 200,000 irradiated violet-dye-labeled stimulators and cultured for roughly six days. Proliferating CD3+CD4+CFSE-low and CD3+CD8+CFSE-low responder cells were FACS-sorted on a BD Influx sorter after the mixed lymphocyte reaction.

Specimen: alloreactive CD8+ T cells from a mixed lymphocyte reaction culture, collected before intestinal transplant. Taken with the paper, the label for cell subset or site translates to: CFSE-low proliferating T cells sorted from roughly six-day pre-transplant mixed lymphocyte reaction (GvH or HvG direction). The rearranged chain carries TRBV5-6 and TRBJ2-7; the D gene is perhaps TRBD1, from 6 matching bases. This TCR was recovered from a human patient who received an intestinal transplant. CDR3 reads: CASSLGTDPYEQYF. Read as DNA, the sequence is TGTGCCAGCAGCTTGGGGACAGACCCCTACGAGCAGTACTTC.